Below are 24 T cell receptor beta chains sequenced from a single sample in a study of T cells after yellow fever vaccination. TCRdb passed the 5' RACE reads through MiXCR, listing each CDR3 protein once. The profile shows hundreds of thousands of distinct CDR3 sequences, approximately 19% of them singletons. The material sequenced was PBMCs, taken before the yellow fever booster vaccination. The receptors were gathered from a man younger than 35 who received the YFV17D yellow fever vaccine.

The table lists this clonotype with a few counts. This chain connects TRBV30 to TRBJ2-1; TRBD1 matches at 7 bases. CDR1 is GTSNPN and CDR2 is SVGIG in the germline V gene (reference sequence). The CDR3 has 14 amino acids. The junction had 14 bases not matched to a gene; V was cut back by 5 bases and J by 10 bases. This chain's CDR3 is CAWLETGWVGEQFF. Written as DNA, the CDR3 is TGTGCCTGGTTGGAGACAGGGTGGGTTGGCGAGCAGTTCTTC.

The genes are TRBV4-1 and TRBJ1-2; a weak D match, TRBD1 (5 bases). This CDR3 region has 15 residues. The V gene's germline CDR1 is MGHRA and CDR2 YSYEKL. The V and J ends lost 4 bases and 6 bases respectively, with 18 bases between them. As DNA, the CDR3 is TGCGCCAGCAGCCCCCCCGGAGGGGATTGGAATGGCTACACCTTC. It is translated as CASSPPGGDWNGYTF.

V usage is TRBV6-4 and J usage is TRBJ2-5; 7 bases line up with TRBD2. Trimming removed 6 bases from V and 2 bases from J; junction bases left unmatched: 3. CDR3 length: 13 amino acids. From germline, CDR1 is MRHNA and CDR2 SNTAGT. CDR3 in DNA: TGTGCCAGCAGCCGGGAGGCACAAGAGACCCAGTACTTC. Translated, it gives CASSREAQETQYF.

This clonotype has only a few counts. The chain carries TRBV4-1 and TRBJ2-3, with 11 bases that match TRBD1. Losses at the gene ends were 2 bases for V and 3 bases for J; bases not matched to a gene: 1. The CDR3 is 15 amino acids. Germline lookup yields CDR1 MGHRA and CDR2 YSYEKL. CDR3 residues: CASSQWDRGTDTQYF. The CDR3 DNA is TGCGCCAGCAGCCAATGGGACAGGGGGACAGATACGCAGTATTTT.

This clonotype was seen a handful of times. The chain has TRBV7-2 and TRBJ2-7; D call uncertain. Trimming removed 2 bases at V and 3 bases at J, with 11 bases between. Germline CDR1 and CDR2: SGHTA and FQGNSA. This CDR3 has 14 amino acids. CDR3 residues: CASSLYASGYEQYV. CDR3 sequence (DNA): TGTGCCAGCAGCTTATATGCTTCGGGCTACGAGCAGTACGTC.

For the CDR3, the DNA is TGTGCCAGCAGCTTAGAGACGGCCACTGAAGCTTTCTTT. This encodes CASSLETATEAFF. V usage is TRBV7-9 and J usage is TRBJ1-1; D remains unclear. The germline V gene encodes CDR1 SEHNR and CDR2 FQNEAQ (reference sequence). Trimming left V 1 base short and J 4 bases short, with 7 bases between. The CDR3 contains 13 residues.

The rearrangement joins TRBV15 to TRBJ2-5; D is undetermined. This CDR3 is built from 12 residues. The V gene lost 2 bases and the J gene lost 5 bases, with 6 bases spanning the gap. The germline CDR1 and CDR2 sequences are LNHNV and YYDKDF (reference sequence). The CDR3 nucleotides read TGTGCCACCAGCAGAACTGGGGAGACCCAGTACTTC. This codes for CATSRTGETQYF.

This rearrangement joins TRBV4-1 to TRBJ2-5, with 9 bases lining up with TRBD2. Germline CDR1 reads MGHRA; CDR2 reads YSYEKL. The CDR3 contains 17 residues. V dropped 4 bases and J dropped 4; count of bases not matched to a gene: 13. CDR3 bases: TGCGCCAGCAGCCCCTCCCGCCTCGCGGGGGGGAGAGAGACCCAGTACTTC. Translated: CASSPSRLAGGRETQYF.

This clonotype was counted between two and nine times. The CDR3 spells CSAAQPNTEAFF. CDR3 DNA: TGCAGTGCCGCCCAACCGAACACTGAAGCTTTCTTT. The chain carries TRBV20-1 and TRBJ1-1; D unresolved. The CDR3 totals 12 residues. Trimming removed 6 bases at V and 1 base at J, with 9 bases between. Germline V gene sequence: CDR1 DFQATT, CDR2 SNEGSKA (reference sequence).

The V and J genes are TRBV5-1 and TRBJ2-7, with 10 bases lining up with TRBD1. The germline V gene has CDR1 SGHRS and CDR2 YFSETQ. CDR3 size: 17 residues. The trim removed 2 bases at V and 0 bases at J, leaving 8 bases unmatched. The CDR3 DNA is TGCGCCAGCAGCTTTATCGTAGGGACAGGGGCCTCCTACGAGCAGTACTTC. Protein: CASSFIVGTGASYEQYF.

This clonotype was seen only a few times. This rearrangement joins TRBV7-9 to TRBJ2-1; TRBD1 matches 7 bases. CDR3 size: 15 residues. Germline V gives CDR1 SEHNR, CDR2 FQNEAQ (reference sequence). Trimming removed 8 bases from V and 2 bases from J; junction bases left unmatched: 9. The CDR3 DNA reads as TGTGCCAGCGGCCTGGGACAGTCGACCTACAATGAGCAGTTCTTC. Amino acid sequence: CASGLGQSTYNEQFF. The full variable domain, its missing parts supplied by reference TRBV7-9 and TRBJ2-1, is DTGVSQNPRHKITKRGQNVTFRCDPISEHNRLYWYRQTLGQGPEFLTYFQNEAQLEKSRLLSDRFSAERPKGSFSTLEIQRTEQGDSAMYLCASGLGQSTYNEQFFGPGTRLTVL.

The CDR3 DNA follows: TGCGCCAGCAGCCAAGAAGTGACGTACTATGGAAACACCATATATTTT. This gives the protein CASSQEVTYYGNTIYF. The chain recombines TRBV4-3 with TRBJ1-3, with no clear D. Per the germline V gene, CDR1 is LGHNA and CDR2 is YSLEER. The CDR3 length is 16 residues. With 0 bases removed from V and 3 bases from J, the gap between germline ends came to 12 bases.

On this clonotype: A much more abundant neighbour one base away suggests this may be a read error. J is TRBJ2-5 and V is TRBV20-1; unclear D gene. Germline loops: CDR1 DFQATT, CDR2 SNEGSKA (reference sequence). Trimming left V 5 bases short and J 4 bases short, with 5 bases between. CDR3 length: 10 amino acids. The CDR3 region is CSAWLETQYF. The DNA for the CDR3 is TGCAGTGCTTGGCTAGAGACCCAGTACTTC.

This chain uses TRBV4-3 with TRBJ2-1; 8 nucleotides match TRBD2. The CDR3 has 16 residues. Germline values: CDR1 LGHNA, CDR2 YSLEER. V shed 0 bases, J shed 5 bases, and the junction held 6 bases outside the gene matches. The CDR3 sequence: CASSQDTTSGNNEQFF. The CDR3 nucleotides read TGCGCCAGCAGCCAAGATACCACTAGCGGTAACAATGAGCAGTTCTTC.

This clonotype occurred a few times. The CDR3 DNA reads TGTGCCAGCAGCTTCACTCCGGGTGCTGAGCAGTTCTTC. This encodes CASSFTPGAEQFF. J is TRBJ2-1 and V is TRBV11-2; unclear D gene. The CDR3 runs 13 residues. Germline CDR1 and CDR2: SGHAT and FQNNGV. V lost 3 bases and J 9 bases, leaving 12 bases between the germline ends.

V and J are TRBV12-3 or TRBV12-4 and TRBJ2-5; unclear D gene. CDR3 length: 12 amino acids. The V end lost 6 bases, the J end lost 5 bases, and 10 bases lay between the germline ends. CDR3 residues: CASRSLGETQYF. As DNA, the CDR3 is TGTGCCAGCAGATCGCTAGGGGAGACCCAGTACTTC.

This clonotype was detected only a few times. This chain links TRBV4-1 with TRBJ2-2, with 8 positions matching TRBD1. This CDR3 has 19 amino acids. The V and J ends lost 3 bases and 5 bases, in that order; junction bases with no gene match: 17. Germline V gives CDR1 MGHRA, CDR2 YSYEKL. This CDR3 is CASSHLLKGRGRVTGELFF. CDR3 coding DNA: TGCGCCAGCAGCCATCTACTTAAGGGCAGGGGGCGAGTTACCGGGGAGCTGTTTTTT.

This sequence joins TRBV12-3 or TRBV12-4 and TRBJ1-1; D perhaps matches TRBD1 (5 bases). This CDR3 spans 13 amino acids. V was shortened by 3 bases and J by 4 bases, with 9 bases between the two germline ends. The CDR3 reads CASSLGQVTEAFF. In DNA, the CDR3 is TGTGCCAGCAGTTTGGGGCAGGTCACTGAAGCTTTCTTT.

CDR3 bases: TGTGCCAGCAGCTTATGGCAGGGTAGCAATCAGCCCCAGCATTTT. It translates to CASSLWQGSNQPQHF. This chain uses TRBV7-2 with TRBJ1-5, with a weak D call TRBD1 (5 bases). This CDR3 has 15 amino acids. Germline CDR1 reads SGHTA; CDR2 reads FQGNSA. V was shortened by 2 bases and J by 0 bases, with 8 bases between the two germline ends.

The sample holds a few counts of this clonotype. This chain links TRBV29-1 with TRBJ1-1; D not resolved. The CDR3 has 11 residues. Germline CDR1 SQVTM, CDR2 ANQGSEA. V shed 7 bases and J shed 8 bases, with 14 bases lying between them. The CDR3 reads CSGGTMPEAFF. The CDR3, as DNA: TGCAGCGGGGGAACGATGCCCGAAGCTTTCTTT.

V and J are TRBV6-2 or TRBV6-3 and TRBJ2-1; 10 bases align to TRBD1. Germline V CDR1 and CDR2: MNHEY, SVGEGT. This CDR3 is 16 amino acids long. V lost 4 bases and J lost 3; bases outside the gene matches: 6. CDR3 in amino acids: CASSWSGQGLYNEQFF. CDR3 nucleotide sequence: TGTGCCAGCAGTTGGTCGGGACAGGGGCTCTACAATGAGCAGTTCTTC.

In its sample, this clonotype was seen a few times. The chain's CDR3 is CASRARDTTYEQYF. CDR3 sequence (DNA): TGCGCCAGCAGAGCTCGGGACACTACCTACGAGCAGTACTTC. This rearrangement joins TRBV5-1 to TRBJ2-7; D may be TRBD1 (6 bases). V shed 5 bases and J shed 2 bases, with 14 bases lying between them. Germline CDR1 SGHRS, CDR2 YFSETQ. This CDR3 comprises 14 residues.

This clonotype appeared a few times. The chain has TRBV24-1 and TRBJ2-3; 7 bases align to TRBD2. The CDR3 runs to 13 residues. Germline-derived CDR1 and CDR2 are KGHDR and SFDVKD. V lost 5 bases, J lost 2 bases, and 0 bases stayed unmatched. CDR3 bases: TGTGCCACCAGTGGGGACTACACAGATACGCAGTATTTT. Translated: CATSGDYTDTQYF.

This clonotype has more than one count but fewer than ten. V is TRBV4-3 and J is TRBJ2-6; 7 nucleotides line up with TRBD1. Losses at the gene ends were 4 bases for V and 0 bases for J; bases not matched to a gene: 9. Germline V CDR1 and CDR2: LGHNA, YSLEER. The CDR3 has 18 amino acids. In DNA, the CDR3 is TGCGCCAGCAGCCTTTGGACAGGACGAATCTCTGGGGCCAACGTCCTGACTTTC. Amino acids: CASSLWTGRISGANVLTF.